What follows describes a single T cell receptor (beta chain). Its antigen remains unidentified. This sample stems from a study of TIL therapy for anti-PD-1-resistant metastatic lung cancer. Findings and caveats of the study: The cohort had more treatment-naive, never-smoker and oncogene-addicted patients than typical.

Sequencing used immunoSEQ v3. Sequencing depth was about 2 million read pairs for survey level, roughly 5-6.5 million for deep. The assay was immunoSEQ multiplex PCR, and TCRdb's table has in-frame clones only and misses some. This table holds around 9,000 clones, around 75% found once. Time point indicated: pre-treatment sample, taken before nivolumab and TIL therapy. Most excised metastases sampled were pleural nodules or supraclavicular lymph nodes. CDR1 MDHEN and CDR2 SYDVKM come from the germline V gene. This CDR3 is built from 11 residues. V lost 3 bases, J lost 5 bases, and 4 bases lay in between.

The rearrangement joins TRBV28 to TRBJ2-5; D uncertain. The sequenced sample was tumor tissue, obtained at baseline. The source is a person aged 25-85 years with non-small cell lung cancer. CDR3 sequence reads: CASSFAETQYF. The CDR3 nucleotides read TGTGCCAGCAGTTTCGCGGAGACCCAGTACTTC.